This is a list of T cell receptor beta chains from one sample in a study of PD-1 blockade in classical Hodgkin lymphoma. Some clones are missing from TCRdb's copy, which holds only in-frame ones; the method was immunoSEQ multiplex PCR. The table lists about 18,000 clones, around 70% of them singletons. Sequences were derived from CD4+ T cells from blood, sampled before the fourth cycle of nivolumab. The receptor source for this set is a human donor with classical Hodgkin lymphoma. CDR3s include the opening cysteine and the closing phenylalanine or tryptophan. D genes are given only for firm matches. Only some rows state a clone size, as once, few, many or a class for expanded clones.

D: TRBD2
V: TRBV7-2
J: TRBJ2-5
size: once
CDR3: CASSSGLARETQYF
DNA: TGTGCCAGCAGCTCCGGACTAGCGCGAGAGACCCAGTACTTC

D: NA
V: TRBV9
J: TRBJ2-2
size: once
CDR3: CASSVGRVTGELFF
DNA: TGTGCCAGCAGCGTAGGTAGGGTGACCGGGGAGCTGTTTTTT

D: NA
V: TRBV9
J: TRBJ2-3
size: NA
CDR3: CASSVGGATGRDTQYF
DNA: TGTGCCAGCAGCGTAGGGGGGGCGACAGGGAGGGATACGCAGTATTTT

D: TRBD1
V: TRBV28
J: TRBJ1-4
size: NA
CDR3: CASPTGATNEKLFF
DNA: TGTGCCAGCCCGACAGGGGCAACTAATGAAAAACTGTTTTTT

D: TRBD1
V: TRBV18
J: TRBJ2-1
size: NA
CDR3: CASSPGQGPWEQFF
DNA: TGTGCCAGCTCACCGGGACAGGGACCCTGGGAGCAGTTCTTC

D: NA
V: TRBV27
J: TRBJ2-3
size: NA
CDR3: CASSYADTQYF
DNA: TGTGCCAGCAGTTATGCAGATACGCAGTATTTT

D: TRBD1
V: TRBV10-3
J: TRBJ2-7
size: NA
CDR3: CAIRGTVLSYEQYF
DNA: TGTGCCATCAGAGGGACAGTCCTATCCTACGAGCAGTACTTC

D: NA
V: TRBV9
J: TRBJ1-2
size: NA
CDR3: CASSPRPGDRYTF
DNA: TGTGCCAGCAGCCCAAGGCCAGGGGACCGCTACACCTTC

D: TRBD1
V: TRBV11-2
J: TRBJ1-2
size: NA
CDR3: CASSVVLGTGGRGGYTF
DNA: TGTGCCAGCAGCGTCGTTTTGGGGACAGGGGGGAGGGGTGGCTACACCTTC

D: NA
V: TRBV7-2
J: TRBJ2-7
size: NA
CDR3: CASSLMRALTYEQYF
DNA: TGTGCCAGCAGCTTAATGAGGGCATTGACCTACGAGCAGTACTTC

D: NA
V: TRBV2
J: TRBJ2-2
size: NA
CDR3: CASSAGTPRTGELFF
DNA: TGTGCCAGCAGTGCCGGGACTCCGAGGACCGGGGAGCTGTTTTTT

D: NA
V: TRBV19
J: TRBJ2-3
size: NA
CDR3: CASSRDGHTDTQYF
DNA: TGTGCCAGTAGTAGGGACGGACACACAGATACGCAGTATTTT

D: TRBD1
V: TRBV30
J: TRBJ1-1
size: NA
CDR3: CAWSADRAAEAFF
DNA: TGTGCCTGGAGTGCGGACAGGGCTGCTGAAGCTTTCTTT

D: NA
V: TRBV9
J: TRBJ2-2
size: NA
CDR3: CASSVRDAGELFF
DNA: TGTGCCAGCAGCGTACGCGATGCCGGGGAGCTGTTTTTT